Each of the 5 T cell receptor beta chains below was sequenced from the same sample in a study of T cell responses to AZD1222 COVID-19 vaccine. Using immunoSEQ multiplex PCR, the repertoire was profiled, and TCRdb retains in-frame clones only, with some absent. The sample records approximately 110,000 clones, about 85% being singletons. The sequencing here drew on peripheral blood, taken on day 0 of AZD1222 vaccination. The receptors here all came from an adult in good health.

The rearrangement links TRBV7-2 to TRBJ1-2, with D uncertain. The CDR3 runs to 14 residues. Germline assignment: CDR1 SGHTA and CDR2 FQGNSA. Trimming pared 1 base from V and 4 bases from J, leaving 10 bases between. The CDR3 here is CASSLDSRGYGYTF. The CDR3 DNA reads as TGTGCCAGCAGCTTAGACTCACGGGGCTATGGCTACACCTTC.

This clone occurred once. CDR3 in amino acids: CASSPSATNEKLFF. In DNA form, the CDR3 reads TGTGCCAGCAGCCCTTCGGCAACTAATGAAAAACTGTTTTTT. The rearrangement uses TRBV3-1 (or the pseudogene TRBV3-2) and TRBJ1-4; D call uncertain. Germline V gene data show CDR1 as LGHDT and CDR2 as YNNKEL (reference sequence). The CDR3 loop spans 14 amino acids. Trimming pared 4 bases from V and 0 bases from J, leaving 6 bases between.

The chain combines TRBV23-1 with TRBJ1-1; no clear D. TRBV23-1 is noted as an ORF with a role that remains uncertain. V dropped 4 bases and J dropped 4 bases, with 10 bases sitting between them. This CDR3 region has 13 residues. The CDR3 is CASSLTPGTEAFF. CDR3 coding DNA: TGCGCCAGCAGTCTTACCCCGGGCACTGAAGCTTTCTTT.

This chain connects TRBV28 to TRBJ1-4; 11 bases align to TRBD1. This CDR3 comprises 15 residues. With 5 bases clipped from V and 5 bases from J, the junction kept 4 bases outside the gene matches. The germline CDR1 and CDR2 sequences are MDHEN and SYDVKM. The CDR3 here is CASSRRDRGNEKLFF. The CDR3 coding sequence is TGTGCCAGCAGTCGCCGGGACAGGGGGAATGAAAAACTGTTTTTT.

The chain links TRBV30 to TRBJ1-2; D perhaps matches TRBD1 (5 bases). V was cut by 0 bases and J by 6 bases, with 14 bases left in between. This CDR3 contains 14 residues. From germline, CDR1 is GTSNPN and CDR2 SVGIG (reference sequence). CDR3 bases: TGTGCCTGGAGTGTACGGCGGGGCCGGGATGGCTACACCTTC. Translating it yields CAWSVRRGRDGYTF.